This T cell receptor (beta chain) comes out of a study of T cell changes during pregnancy in multiple sclerosis. Sequenced by immunoSEQ multiplex PCR; TCRdb stores in-frame clones only, minus some. The data hold approximately 36,000 clones, with roughly 93% observed a single time. Germline-derived CDR1 and CDR2 are LNHDA and SQIVND (reference sequence). With 3 bases removed from V and 0 bases from J, the gap between germline ends came to 5 bases. The CDR3 has 13 residues. This clonotype originated in a female donor with multiple sclerosis, enrolled in a pregnancy study. The sample in question was CD4+ T cells from peripheral blood mononuclear cells, obtained in the first trimester of pregnancy. The chain employs TRBV19 and TRBJ1-1; D gene ambiguous. CDR3 nucleotides: TGTGCCAGTAGTATCTCAGTGAACACTGAAGCTTTCTTT. It codes for CASSISVNTEAFF.